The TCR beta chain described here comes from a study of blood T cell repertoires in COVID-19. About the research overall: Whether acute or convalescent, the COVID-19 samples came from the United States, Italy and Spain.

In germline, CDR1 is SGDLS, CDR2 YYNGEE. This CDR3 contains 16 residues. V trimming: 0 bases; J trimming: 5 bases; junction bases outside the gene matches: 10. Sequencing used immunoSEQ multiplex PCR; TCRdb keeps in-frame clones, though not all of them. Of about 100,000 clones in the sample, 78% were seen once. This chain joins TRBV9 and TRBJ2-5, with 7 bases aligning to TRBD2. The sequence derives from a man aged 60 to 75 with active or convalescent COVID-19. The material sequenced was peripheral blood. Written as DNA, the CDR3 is TGTGCCAGCAGCGTAGCCCCGGGAGGTGCGGTGGAGACCCAGTACTTC. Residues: CASSVAPGGAVETQYF.